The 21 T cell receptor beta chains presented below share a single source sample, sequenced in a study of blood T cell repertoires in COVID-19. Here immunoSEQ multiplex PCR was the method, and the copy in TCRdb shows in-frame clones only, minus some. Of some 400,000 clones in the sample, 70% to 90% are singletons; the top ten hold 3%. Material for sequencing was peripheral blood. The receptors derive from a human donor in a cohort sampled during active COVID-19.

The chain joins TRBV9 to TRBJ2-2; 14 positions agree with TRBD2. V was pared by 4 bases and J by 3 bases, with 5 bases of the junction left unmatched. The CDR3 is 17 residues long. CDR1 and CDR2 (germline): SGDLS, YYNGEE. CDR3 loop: CASSPRLAGGDTGELFF. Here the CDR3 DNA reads TGTGCCAGCAGCCCAAGACTAGCGGGAGGGGACACCGGGGAGCTGTTTTTT. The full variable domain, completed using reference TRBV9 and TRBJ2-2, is DSGVTQTPKHLITATGQRVTLRCSPRSGDLSVYWYQQSLDQGLQFLIQYYNGEERAKGNILERFSAQQFPDLHSELNLSSLELGDSALYFCASSPRLAGGDTGELFFGEGSRLTVL.

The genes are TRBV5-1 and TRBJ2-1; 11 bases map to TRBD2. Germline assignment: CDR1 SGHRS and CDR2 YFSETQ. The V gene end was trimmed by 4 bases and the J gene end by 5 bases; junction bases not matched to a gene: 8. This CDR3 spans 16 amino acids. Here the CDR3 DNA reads TGCGCCAGCAGCCGGGCCCTAGCGGGGGGACACAATGAGCAGTTCTTC. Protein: CASSRALAGGHNEQFF.

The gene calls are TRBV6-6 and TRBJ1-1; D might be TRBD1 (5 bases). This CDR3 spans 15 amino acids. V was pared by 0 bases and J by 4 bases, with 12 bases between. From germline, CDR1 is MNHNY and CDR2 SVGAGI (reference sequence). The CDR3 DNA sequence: TGTGCCAGCAGTTACTCGAACTTGGGGGGCACTGAAGCTTTCTTT. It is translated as CASSYSNLGGTEAFF.

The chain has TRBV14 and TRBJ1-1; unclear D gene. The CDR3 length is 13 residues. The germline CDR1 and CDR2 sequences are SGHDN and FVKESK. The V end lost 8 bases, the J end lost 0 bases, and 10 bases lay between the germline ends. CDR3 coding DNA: TGTGCCAGCCAAAACAGCTTGAACACTGAAGCTTTCTTT. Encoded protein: CASQNSLNTEAFF.

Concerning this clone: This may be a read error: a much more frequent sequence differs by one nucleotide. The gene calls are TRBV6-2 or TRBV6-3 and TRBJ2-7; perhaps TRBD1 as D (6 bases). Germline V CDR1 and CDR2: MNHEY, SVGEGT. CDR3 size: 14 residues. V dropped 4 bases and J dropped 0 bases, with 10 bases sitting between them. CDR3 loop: CASSFVGGSYEQYF. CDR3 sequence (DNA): TGTGCCAGCAGTTTCGTAGGGGGCTCCTACGAGCAGTACTTC.

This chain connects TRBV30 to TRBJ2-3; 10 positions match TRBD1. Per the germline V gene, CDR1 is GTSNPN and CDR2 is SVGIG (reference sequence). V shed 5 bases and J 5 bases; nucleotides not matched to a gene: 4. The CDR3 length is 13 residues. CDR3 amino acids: CAWGTGVGDTQYF. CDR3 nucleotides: TGTGCCTGGGGGACAGGGGTAGGAGATACGCAGTATTTT.

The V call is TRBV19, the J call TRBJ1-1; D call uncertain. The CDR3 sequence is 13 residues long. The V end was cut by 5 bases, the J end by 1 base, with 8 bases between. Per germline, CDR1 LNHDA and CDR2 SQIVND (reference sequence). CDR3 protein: CASSSTENTEAFF. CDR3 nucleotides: TGTGCCAGTAGTTCAACAGAGAACACTGAAGCTTTCTTT. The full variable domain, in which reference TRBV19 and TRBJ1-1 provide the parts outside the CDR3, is DGGITQSPKYLFRKEGQNVTLSCEQNLNHDAMYWYRQDPGQGLRLIYYSQIVNDFQKGDIAEGYSVSREKKESFPLTVTSAQKNPTAFYLCASSSTENTEAFFGQGTRLTVV.

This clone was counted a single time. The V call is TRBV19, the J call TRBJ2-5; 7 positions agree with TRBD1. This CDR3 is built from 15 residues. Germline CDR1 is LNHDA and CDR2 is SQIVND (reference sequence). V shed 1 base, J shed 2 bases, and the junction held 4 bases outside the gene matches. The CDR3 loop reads CASSIGGTAQETQYF. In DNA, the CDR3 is TGTGCCAGTAGTATAGGAGGGACAGCTCAAGAGACCCAGTACTTC.

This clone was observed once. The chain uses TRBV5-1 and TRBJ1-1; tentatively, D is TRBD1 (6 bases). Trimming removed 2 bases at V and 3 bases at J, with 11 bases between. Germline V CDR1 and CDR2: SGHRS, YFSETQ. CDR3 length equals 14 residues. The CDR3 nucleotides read TGCGCCAGCAGCTTCCAGGGGATGGACACTGAAGCTTTCTTT. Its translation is CASSFQGMDTEAFF.

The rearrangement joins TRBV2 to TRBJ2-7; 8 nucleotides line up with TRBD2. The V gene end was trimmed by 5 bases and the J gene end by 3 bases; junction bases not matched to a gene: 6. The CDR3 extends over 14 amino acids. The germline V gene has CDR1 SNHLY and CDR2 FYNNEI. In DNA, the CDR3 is TGTGCCAGCAGTTTTGGGACTAGTCTCTACGAGCAGTACTTC. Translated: CASSFGTSLYEQYF.

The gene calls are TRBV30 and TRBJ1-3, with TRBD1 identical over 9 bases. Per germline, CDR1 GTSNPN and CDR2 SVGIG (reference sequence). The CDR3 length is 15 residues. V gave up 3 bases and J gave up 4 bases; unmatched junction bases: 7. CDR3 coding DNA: TGTGCCTGGAGCCCAGGACAGGGGTACGGAAACACCATATATTTT. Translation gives CAWSPGQGYGNTIYF.

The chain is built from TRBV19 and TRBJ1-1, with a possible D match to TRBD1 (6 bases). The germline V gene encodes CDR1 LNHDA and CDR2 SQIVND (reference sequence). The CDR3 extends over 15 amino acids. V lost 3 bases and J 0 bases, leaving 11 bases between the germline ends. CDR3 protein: CASSIRTDLNTEAFF. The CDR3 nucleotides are TGTGCCAGTAGTATCAGGACAGACTTGAACACTGAAGCTTTCTTT.

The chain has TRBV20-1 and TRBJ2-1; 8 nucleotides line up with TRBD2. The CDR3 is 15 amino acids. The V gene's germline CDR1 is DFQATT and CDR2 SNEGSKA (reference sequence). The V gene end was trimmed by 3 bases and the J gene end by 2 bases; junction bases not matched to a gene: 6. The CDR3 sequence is CSASSSGGAYNEQFF. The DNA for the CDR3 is TGCAGTGCTAGTTCGAGCGGGGGAGCCTACAATGAGCAGTTCTTC.

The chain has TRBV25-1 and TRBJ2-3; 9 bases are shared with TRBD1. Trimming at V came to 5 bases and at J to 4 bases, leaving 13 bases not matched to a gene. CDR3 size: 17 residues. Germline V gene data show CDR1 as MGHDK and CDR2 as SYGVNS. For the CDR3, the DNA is TGTGCCAGCAGTCACCTCCCTAGGACAGGGGCGGCAGATACGCAGTATTTT. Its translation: CASSHLPRTGAADTQYF.

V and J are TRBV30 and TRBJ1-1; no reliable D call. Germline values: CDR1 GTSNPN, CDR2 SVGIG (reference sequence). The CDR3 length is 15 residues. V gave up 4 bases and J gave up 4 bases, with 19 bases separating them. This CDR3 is CAWTPPAGRPTEAFF. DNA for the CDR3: TGTGCCTGGACCCCCCCGGCGGGGAGGCCCACTGAAGCTTTCTTT. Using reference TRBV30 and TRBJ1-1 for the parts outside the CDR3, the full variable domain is SQTIHQWPATLVQPVGSPLSLECTVEGTSNPNLYWYRQAAGRGLQLLFYSVGIGQISSEVPQNLSASRPQDRQFILSSKKLLLSDSGFYLCAWTPPAGRPTEAFFGQGTRLTVV.

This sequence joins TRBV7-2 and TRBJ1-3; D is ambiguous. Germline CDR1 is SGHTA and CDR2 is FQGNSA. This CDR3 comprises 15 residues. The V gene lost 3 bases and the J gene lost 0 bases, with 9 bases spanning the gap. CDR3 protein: CASSFRWSSGNTIYF. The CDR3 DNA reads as TGTGCCAGCAGCTTTAGGTGGAGCTCTGGAAACACCATATATTTT.

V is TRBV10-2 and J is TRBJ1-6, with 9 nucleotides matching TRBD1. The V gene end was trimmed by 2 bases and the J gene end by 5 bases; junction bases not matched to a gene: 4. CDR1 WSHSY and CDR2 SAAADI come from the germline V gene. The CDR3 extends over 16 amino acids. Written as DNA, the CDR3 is TGCGCCAGCAGTGAGACAGGGGGCAGAGATAATTCACCCCTCCACTTT. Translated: CASSETGGRDNSPLHF.

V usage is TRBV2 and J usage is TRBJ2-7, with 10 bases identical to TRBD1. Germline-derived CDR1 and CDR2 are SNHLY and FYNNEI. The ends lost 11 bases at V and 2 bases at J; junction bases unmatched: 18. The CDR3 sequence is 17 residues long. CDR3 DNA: TGTGCCGGGGGACAGGGGCCCGAAGGCTCCCGCACCTACGAGCAGTACTTC. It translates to CAGGQGPEGSRTYEQYF.

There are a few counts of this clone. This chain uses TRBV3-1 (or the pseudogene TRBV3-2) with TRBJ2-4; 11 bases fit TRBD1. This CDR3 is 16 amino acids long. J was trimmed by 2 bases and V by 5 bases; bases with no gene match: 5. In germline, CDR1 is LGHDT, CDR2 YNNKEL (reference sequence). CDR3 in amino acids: CASSTWTGGSKNIQYF. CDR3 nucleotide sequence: TGTGCCAGCAGCACTTGGACAGGGGGCTCCAAAAACATTCAGTACTTC.

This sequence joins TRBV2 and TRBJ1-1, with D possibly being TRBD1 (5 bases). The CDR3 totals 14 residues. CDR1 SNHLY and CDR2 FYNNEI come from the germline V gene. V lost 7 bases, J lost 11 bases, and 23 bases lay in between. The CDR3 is CASNRLGGGGDAFF. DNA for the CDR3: TGTGCCAGCAACCGACTCGGCGGGGGGGGAGACGCTTTCTTT.

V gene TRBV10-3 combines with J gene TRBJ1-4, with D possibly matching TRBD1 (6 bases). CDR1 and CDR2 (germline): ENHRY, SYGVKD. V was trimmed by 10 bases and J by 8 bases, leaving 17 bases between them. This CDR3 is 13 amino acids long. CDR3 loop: CATQGSKLEKLFF. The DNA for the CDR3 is TGTGCCACACAGGGTTCAAAGCTAGAAAAACTGTTTTTT.